This note documents a single T cell receptor (beta chain) sequence. This clone was seen a few times. Which antigen it targets is not known. The input lacks base qualities; no much larger clone sits a single base away. This sample stems from a study of beta chain features in type 1 diabetes (dated by TCRdb to between 2018 and 2020). Regarding the complete study: Mean age, gender distribution, total cell number and subset yield were not different between patients and healthy donors. Across all samples, some 100,000,000 sorted cells were examined, and cell number per subset correlated strongly with RNA yield. The study compared the TCRB repertoires of sorted circulating CD4+ T cell subsets in recently diagnosed type 1 diabetes patients with those in matched healthy donors. Regulatory and stem cell-like memory subsets were obtained from only 8 patients and roughly eight healthy donors, while naive and central memory subsets were obtained from all 28 donors. Results the study describes overall, beyond this receptor: Naive, central memory and regulatory TCRB repertoires appeared to be more alike among patients than among healthy donors. A moderate but significant shortening of TCRB CDR3 length was observed in type 1 diabetes patients in all four CD4+ subsets. Shorter templates might have been favored by PCR, but patient and control samples were amplified and corrected together, so both groups would have been affected equally by any skew. Because small numbers of individuals were included in the HLA sub-analyses, any influence of HLA type on TCRB rearrangement was left unresolved. Patients with type 1 diabetes made fewer insertions and deleted more nucleotides at VDJ recombination sites, implying thymic rearrangement abnormalities. Because cDNA rather than genomic DNA was sequenced, highly expressing activated cells could have been over-represented, although no difference in activation and CD3 levels was found between groups.

Each donor gave one peripheral blood draw, approximately 110 mL on average, collected into heparinised tubes. Using a panel that included CD45RO, CCR7, CD25, CD127, CD95 and CD27, naive, central memory, regulatory and stem cell-like memory CD4+ T cells were sorted on a BD FACSAria II. Purity was above 95% for every sorted population. PBMCs were separated immediately by Lymphoprep density gradient centrifugation and were stained directly, without being cultured. So that batch effects would be minimized, each experiment stained and sorted samples in pairs, pairing one healthy donor with one patient. Reading from cysteine to phenylalanine, the CDR3 counts 14 amino acids. Only CDR3 DNA remains: 42 bases, in frame from the first base. V loses 0 bases of germline sequence and J loses 5 bases, and the interval between the two ends is 9 bases. Sequences SGDLS (CDR1) and YYNGEE (CDR2) are obtained from the germline V gene.

The High Capacity cDNA Reverse Transcription Kit was used to reverse transcribe all of the isolated RNA, meaning that expressed TCRB transcripts were what got sequenced. Deep immunoSEQ sequencing was performed on naive, central memory and regulatory T cell samples, with an average of roughly 3.3 million total reads per sample. Sorted cells were lysed in RLT buffer and RNA was extracted with DNase-treated RNeasy Micro or Mini kits, depending on cell number. To prevent cross-contamination, every cell subset was processed on its own, while patient and healthy donor samples were processed together. TCRB sequences were amplified from cDNA with the immunoSEQ multiplex PCR, producing 87-bp fragments spanning the CDR3 region. The amplicons were sequenced using the Illumina HiSeq platform. Under the source paper's analysis protocol: Synthetic template baselines were used to correct PCR bias computationally, reads within Hamming distance 2 were collapsed together, and singletons that could not be merged were discarded. Reads were aligned against IMGT so that V, D and J genes, CDR3 length and insertions or deletions at six rearrangement sites could be assigned. Within each subset, clonotype counts were normalized to sorted cell number, and only after that were true diversity and Gini coefficients computed with the tcR R package. Repertoire sharing was quantified using the overlap coefficient calculated on TCRB nucleotide sequences. Out-of-frame TCRB sequences from naive cells were analyzed to stand in for the pre-selection repertoire. Not all clones reach the TCRdb copy of this immuneACCESS table, which keeps in-frame sequences only. Checked studies attribute under half of the gap to unresolved V genes and leave the rest unexplained. V, J and clone size were drawn from that table, and D and trimming were deduced from the DNA. The sample table records 400,000 to 600,000 clones; about 32% of these occur just once. Of the sample, almost 0.065% falls within the top ten clones.

Material for sequencing was naive CD4+ T cells from blood. According to the study, the label for this sample's cell subset or site signals: true naive CD4+ T cells. This receptor chain uses TRBV9 and TRBJ2-4, with the D gene too uncertain to name. The origin of this receptor is a man aged 18-30 years in good health. The DNA sequence is TGTGCCAGCAGCGTAGCTAGTAGCCAAAACATTCAGTACTTC. The encoded protein is CASSVASSQNIQYF.